The 27 T cell receptor beta chains listed next were all sequenced from one sample in a study of blood T cell repertoires in COVID-19. TCRdb's copy holds only in-frame clones and misses some; the assay was immunoSEQ multiplex PCR. The table records approximately 50,000 clones, over 75% of them present only once. Sequencing was done on a sample of peripheral blood. The receptor source for this set is a middle-aged man with acute or convalescent COVID-19.

CDR3 protein: CASSPTGNNQPQHF. In nucleotides, the CDR3 is TGTGCCAGCTCACCAACAGGGAACAATCAGCCCCAGCATTTT. This chain connects TRBV18 to TRBJ1-5; D may be TRBD1 (6 bases). This CDR3 contains 14 residues. Germline V gene lookup returns CDR1 KGHSH and CDR2 LQKENI. Trimming pared 2 bases from V and 3 bases from J, leaving 8 bases between.

The rearrangement joins TRBV2 to TRBJ2-7, with 8 positions matching TRBD2. The germline V gene encodes CDR1 SNHLY and CDR2 FYNNEI. This CDR3 is 13 amino acids long. J gave up 6 bases and V 7 bases, and 8 bases lay outside the gene matches. The CDR3 region is CASTPNGGGEQYF. The CDR3 nucleotides read TGTGCCAGCACTCCAAACGGGGGGGGCGAGCAGTACTTC.

The chain is built from TRBV4-1 and TRBJ1-2; D is possibly TRBD1 (5 bases). The CDR3 runs to 17 residues. V was trimmed by 0 bases and J by 6 bases, leaving 20 bases between them. In germline, CDR1 is MGHRA, CDR2 YSYEKL. The CDR3, as DNA: TGCGCCAGCAGCCAAGATCCGGCGCCAGGGCTCCTCGATGGCTACACCTTC. Translating gives CASSQDPAPGLLDGYTF.

The chain has TRBV2 and TRBJ2-5; 9 nucleotides agree with TRBD2. V shed 5 bases and J 4 bases; nucleotides not matched to a gene: 8. The germline CDR1 and CDR2 sequences are SNHLY and FYNNEI. CDR3 size: 15 residues. The CDR3: CASSSAGGPSETQYF. The CDR3 nucleotides read TGTGCCAGCAGTTCCGCGGGAGGGCCCTCAGAGACCCAGTACTTC.

The rearrangement links TRBV19 to TRBJ1-2; a weak D match, TRBD1 (6 bases). The CDR3 consists of 13 residues. Germline CDR1 LNHDA, CDR2 SQIVND (reference sequence). V dropped 7 bases and J dropped 2 bases, with 11 bases sitting between them. The CDR3 DNA is TGTGCCAGTACCGTGGACAGAAACTATGGCTACACCTTC. Its translation is CASTVDRNYGYTF.

DNA for the CDR3: TGCGCCAGCAGCCAAGATTTAAGTGGGAGCTCCTACGAGCAGTACTTC. Translating gives CASSQDLSGSSYEQYF. The genes are TRBV4-1 and TRBJ2-7; a weak D match, TRBD2 (5 bases). The CDR3 spans 16 residues. V was clipped by 0 bases and J by 0 bases, with 12 bases between them. CDR1 and CDR2 from the germline V gene are MGHRA and YSYEKL.

Worth noting for this clone: One end of the junction varies from germline; a read error may be responsible. This chain connects TRBV19 to TRBJ2-1, with TRBD2 matching over 11 bases. The CDR3 has 14 amino acids. Germline V gene sequence: CDR1 LNHDA, CDR2 SQIVND (reference sequence). The CDR3 sequence: CASRIAGGYNEQFF. The CDR3 nucleotides are TGTGCCAGTAGAATAGCGGGAGGGTACAATGAGCAGTTCTTC.

This chain connects TRBV2 to TRBJ2-5; tentatively, D is TRBD1 (6 bases). Trimming removed 2 bases from V and 5 bases from J, with 6 bases in between. This CDR3 comprises 12 residues. Germline assignment: CDR1 SNHLY and CDR2 FYNNEI. CDR3 bases: TGTGCCAGCAGTGAACAGGGGGAGACCCAGTACTTC. This translates into CASSEQGETQYF.

The chain combines TRBV6-1 with TRBJ1-1, with TRBD1 matching 7 bases. CDR1 and CDR2 (germline): MNHNS, SASEGT. J gave up 10 bases and V 2 bases, and 10 bases lay outside the gene matches. This CDR3 is 14 amino acids long. The CDR3 sequence is CASSEIVRGRGAFF. CDR3 nucleotides: TGTGCCAGCAGTGAAATTGTAAGGGGGCGAGGAGCTTTCTTT.

The chain has TRBV11-2 and TRBJ2-3; maybe TRBD2 (6 bases). V lost 7 bases and J 0 bases, leaving 11 bases between the germline ends. Germline V CDR1 and CDR2: SGHAT, FQNNGV. The CDR3 is 14 residues long. The CDR3 DNA follows: TGTGCCAGCACCCGCGGGGCTAGCACAGATACGCAGTATTTT. Translated, it gives CASTRGASTDTQYF.

The rearrangement uses TRBV5-4 and TRBJ1-4, with D maybe TRBD1 (5 bases). The CDR3 extends over 15 amino acids. Germline loops: CDR1 SGHNT, CDR2 YYREEE (reference sequence). Trimming cost V 0 bases and J 0 bases, with 6 bases left between them. CDR3 amino acids: CASSLEGTTNEKLFF. CDR3 nucleotides: TGTGCCAGCAGCTTGGAGGGGACAACTAATGAAAAACTGTTTTTT. Variable domain in full (rest from reference TRBV5-4 and TRBJ1-4): ETGVTQSPTHLIKTRGQQVTLRCSSQSGHNTVSWYQQALGQGPQFIFQYYREEENGRGNFPPRFSGLQFPNYSSELNVNALELDDSALYLCASSLEGTTNEKLFFGSGTQLSVL.

The genes are TRBV19 and TRBJ2-3; 7 nucleotides align to TRBD2. The CDR3 extends over 17 amino acids. The V gene end was trimmed by 3 bases and the J gene end by 6 bases; junction bases not matched to a gene: 15. The germline CDR1 and CDR2 sequences are LNHDA and SQIVND (reference sequence). CDR3: CASSITPSGWRKDTQYF. The CDR3 nucleotides read TGTGCCAGTAGTATTACCCCTAGCGGCTGGCGTAAGGATACGCAGTATTTT. Together with reference TRBV19 and TRBJ2-3, the CDR3 gives the full variable domain: DGGITQSPKYLFRKEGQNVTLSCEQNLNHDAMYWYRQDPGQGLRLIYYSQIVNDFQKGDIAEGYSVSREKKESFPLTVTSAQKNPTAFYLCASSITPSGWRKDTQYFGPGTRLTVL.

The V call is TRBV25-1, the J call TRBJ1-5; D possibly corresponds to TRBD1 (6 bases). The CDR3 consists of 14 residues. The V gene's germline CDR1 is MGHDK and CDR2 SYGVNS. V dropped 4 bases and J dropped 3 bases, with 10 bases sitting between them. CDR3 bases: TGTGCCAGCAGTGGGGGGCAAATCAATCAGCCCCAGCATTTT. This encodes CASSGGQINQPQHF.

CDR3 region: CASRLQGSPYNSPLHF. DNA of the CDR3: TGTGCCAGCCGACTTCAGGGAAGTCCCTATAATTCACCCCTCCACTTT. V gene TRBV27 combines with J gene TRBJ1-6, with D tentatively TRBD1 (5 bases). The V and J ends lost 8 bases and 2 bases respectively, with 16 bases between them. Looked up from germline, CDR1 is MNHEY and CDR2 is SMNVEV (reference sequence). The CDR3 covers 16 residues.

J is TRBJ2-5 and V is TRBV15; 10 bases are a match to TRBD1. The CDR3 loop spans 17 amino acids. CDR1 and CDR2 (germline): LNHNV, YYDKDF (reference sequence). The V segment lost 2 bases and the J segment 5 bases; nucleotides outside the gene matches: 11. The CDR3 coding sequence is TGTGCCACCAGCAGAAGTACCGGGACAGGGGAGTACGAGACCCAGTACTTC. This gives the protein CATSRSTGTGEYETQYF.

The chain uses TRBV5-5 and TRBJ2-3, with D tentatively TRBD2 (5 bases). Between the trimmed V and J ends, which lost 0 bases and 0 bases, there was a span of 20 bases. The germline gives CDR1 SGHKS, CDR2 YYEKEE (reference sequence). This CDR3 has 19 residues. CDR3 in DNA: TGTGCCAGCAGCTTGGGGTGGGAGCGGAGTCCCACTAGCACAGATACGCAGTATTTT. It codes for CASSLGWERSPTSTDTQYF.

The chain combines TRBV7-6 with TRBJ2-5; 7 bases align to TRBD2. In germline, CDR1 is SGHVS, CDR2 FNYEAQ. The CDR3 is 14 residues long. V was pared by 5 bases and J by 5 bases, with 8 bases of the junction left unmatched. The CDR3 reads CASSLGGRAETQYF. The CDR3 coding sequence is TGTGCCAGCAGCCTGGGGGGGAGGGCGGAGACCCAGTACTTC.

CDR3 coding DNA: TGTGCCAGCTCTCGGGACAGGGTTAACTATGGCTACACCTTC. Its protein is CASSRDRVNYGYTF. This chain joins TRBV18 and TRBJ1-2, with TRBD1 matching over 9 bases. CDR1 KGHSH and CDR2 LQKENI come from the germline V gene. The V gene end was trimmed by 6 bases and the J gene end by 1 base; junction bases not matched to a gene: 3. The CDR3 covers 14 residues.

The chain carries TRBV7-9 and TRBJ2-1, with a tentative D call TRBD2 (6 bases). V was pared by 7 bases and J by 6 bases, with 16 bases between. The CDR3 totals 14 residues. The germline gives CDR1 SEHNR, CDR2 FQNEAQ (reference sequence). CDR3 region: CASNLGLLGNEQFF. DNA for the CDR3: TGTGCCAGCAACTTGGGACTCCTCGGCAATGAGCAGTTCTTC.

This sequence joins TRBV30 and TRBJ1-5; a weak D match, TRBD1 (6 bases). The CDR3 length is 16 residues. Germline CDR1 reads GTSNPN; CDR2 reads SVGIG (reference sequence). Trimming removed 2 bases at V and 4 bases at J, with 18 bases between. The CDR3 DNA reads as TGTGCCTGGAGTACACAGGGCCACGGGGGGAATCAGCCCCAGCATTTT. This translates into CAWSTQGHGGNQPQHF.

The V and J genes are TRBV9 and TRBJ2-3; 14 nucleotides align to TRBD2. V shed 4 bases and J 4 bases; nucleotides not matched to a gene: 5. The V gene's germline CDR1 is SGDLS and CDR2 YYNGEE. This CDR3 is 16 amino acids long. The CDR3 loop reads CASSFGTSGSADTQYF. The CDR3 region has the DNA TGTGCCAGCAGCTTCGGGACTAGCGGGAGTGCAGATACGCAGTATTTT. Together with reference TRBV9 and TRBJ2-3, the CDR3 gives the full variable domain: DSGVTQTPKHLITATGQRVTLRCSPRSGDLSVYWYQQSLDQGLQFLIQYYNGEERAKGNILERFSAQQFPDLHSELNLSSLELGDSALYFCASSFGTSGSADTQYFGPGTRLTVL.

The chain couples TRBV4-3 to TRBJ2-7; 13 bases match TRBD2. Losses at the gene ends were 4 bases for V and 3 bases for J; bases not matched to a gene: 3. In germline, CDR1 is LGHNA, CDR2 YSLEER. The CDR3 extends over 15 amino acids. CDR3 in DNA: TGCGCCAGCAGCCCGGGACTAGCGGGGAACTACGAGCAGTACTTC. It is translated as CASSPGLAGNYEQYF.

The chain links TRBV20-1 to TRBJ2-5, with 8 bases aligning to TRBD2. Germline assignment: CDR1 DFQATT and CDR2 SNEGSKA (reference sequence). The CDR3 runs to 11 residues. The CDR3, as DNA: TGCAGCGGGAGGGCCGGCGAGACCCAGTACTTC. This sequence encodes CSGRAGETQYF.

V is TRBV11-2 and J is TRBJ2-1; no firm D call. The CDR3 runs 12 residues. V dropped 0 bases and J dropped 12 bases, with 9 bases sitting between them. In germline, CDR1 is SGHAT, CDR2 FQNNGV. The CDR3, as DNA: TGTGCCAGCAGCTTAGATCCAGCGAGGCAGTTCTTC. Translating gives CASSLDPARQFF.

The rearrangement uses TRBV11-2 and TRBJ2-1; the D is unclear. In germline, CDR1 is SGHAT, CDR2 FQNNGV. The CDR3 sequence is 11 residues long. V gave up 1 base and J gave up 10 bases, with 5 bases separating them. The CDR3 DNA is TGTGCCAGCAGCTTAGGCAGGGAGCAGTTCTTC. It is translated as CASSLGREQFF.

The chain links TRBV2 to TRBJ2-3, with 7 bases aligning to TRBD2. The CDR3 runs 16 residues. Trimming at V came to 8 bases and at J to 1 base, leaving 12 bases not matched to a gene. Germline CDR1 reads SNHLY; CDR2 reads FYNNEI. In nucleotides, the CDR3 is TGTGCCAGCGGTTCCAGGGAGGGGATACGCACAGATACGCAGTATTTT. Its translation is CASGSREGIRTDTQYF.

The J gene is TRBJ1-2, the V gene TRBV7-2; 12 bases map to TRBD1. Trimming took 5 bases from V and 3 from J; bases not matched to a gene: 4. The germline CDR1 and CDR2 sequences are SGHTA and FQGNSA. The CDR3 covers 15 residues. In DNA, the CDR3 is TGTGCCAGCAGCCCGGGACAGGGGGCCTACTATGGCTACACCTTC. It is translated as CASSPGQGAYYGYTF. Looking up the rest from reference TRBV7-2 and TRBJ1-2 gives the full variable domain: GAGVSQSPSNKVTEKGKDVELRCDPISGHTALYWYRQSLGQGLEFLIYFQGNSAPDKSGLPSDRFSAERTGGSVSTLTIQRTQQEDSAVYLCASSPGQGAYYGYTFGSGTRLTVV.